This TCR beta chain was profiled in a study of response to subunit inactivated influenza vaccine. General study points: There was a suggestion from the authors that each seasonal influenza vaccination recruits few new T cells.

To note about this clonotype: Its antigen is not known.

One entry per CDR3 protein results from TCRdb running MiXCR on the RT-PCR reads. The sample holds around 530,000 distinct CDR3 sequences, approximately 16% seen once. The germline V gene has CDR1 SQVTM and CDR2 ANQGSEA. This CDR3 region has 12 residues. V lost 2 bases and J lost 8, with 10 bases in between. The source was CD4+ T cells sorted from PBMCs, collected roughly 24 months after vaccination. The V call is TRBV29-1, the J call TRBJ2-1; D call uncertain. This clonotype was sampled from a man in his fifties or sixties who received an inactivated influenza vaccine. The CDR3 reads CSVENYQDEQFF. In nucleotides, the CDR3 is TGCAGCGTTGAAAACTACCAGGATGAGCAGTTCTTC.